Here is one T cell receptor beta chain with its context. Amplified TCR beta CDR3 regions derived from RNA transcripts. The TCR CDR3 was amplified in a first-round RT-PCR using the HTBI primer set. TCRdb redid the calling of the multiplex PCR reads with MiXCR, one entry per CDR3 protein. The sample contains under 450,000 distinct CDR3 sequences, approximately 12% of which appear only once. This record belongs to a study of T cells in Graves' hyperthyroidism and ophthalmopathy. Looked up from germline, CDR1 is SGHNT and CDR2 is YENEEA. The V gene lost 2 bases and the J gene lost 1 base, with 8 bases spanning the gap. The length of the CDR3 is 14 residues. Using over 8.5 ml of fresh peripheral blood, PBMCs were prepared.

The TCR was taken from a man aged 30-40 years with Graves' hyperthyroidism that later progressed to Graves' ophthalmopathy. The chain carries TRBV11-3 and TRBJ1-1; D gene unclear. The material sequenced was blood. CDR3 residues: CASSLYDKNTEAFF. The CDR3, as DNA: TGTGCCAGCAGCTTATACGACAAGAACACTGAAGCTTTCTTT.